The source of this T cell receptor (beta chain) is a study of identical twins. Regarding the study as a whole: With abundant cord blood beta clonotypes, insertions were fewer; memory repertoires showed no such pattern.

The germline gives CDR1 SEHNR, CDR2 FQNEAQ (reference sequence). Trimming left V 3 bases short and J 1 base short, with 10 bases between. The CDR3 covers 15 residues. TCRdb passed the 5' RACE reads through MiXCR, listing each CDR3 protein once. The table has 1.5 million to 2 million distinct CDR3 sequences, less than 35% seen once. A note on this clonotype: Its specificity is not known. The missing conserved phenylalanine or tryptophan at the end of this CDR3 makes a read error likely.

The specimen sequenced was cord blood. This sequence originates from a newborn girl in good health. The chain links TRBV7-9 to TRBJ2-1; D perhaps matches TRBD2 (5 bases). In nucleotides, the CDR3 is TGTGCCAGCAGCTTGGGAGCGGATTCCTACAATGAGCAGTTCCTC. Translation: CASSLGADSYNEQFL.